This entry lists 17 T cell receptor beta chains sequenced from one sample in a study of T-cell memory formation after mild COVID-19. Each CDR3 protein is one row after TCRdb ran MiXCR on the 5' RACE reads. The top ten hold roughly 23% of the sample, which has approximately 300,000 distinct CDR3 sequences, approximately 16% seen once. Sequenced material: PBMCs or a T cell subset sorted from them (not recorded which). These TCRs come from a man aged 18 to 29 who had mild COVID-19 (a few samples of this study predate the infection). Cell type and time point are not known.

This clonotype was picked up a small number of times. The chain links TRBV5-4 to TRBJ1-5; 7 bases line up with TRBD1. There are 15 residues in the CDR3. With 4 bases clipped from V and 2 bases from J, the junction kept 6 bases outside the gene matches. Germline-derived CDR1 and CDR2 are SGHNT and YYREEE (reference sequence). The CDR3 loop reads CASSQGGEGNQPQHF. In DNA, the CDR3 is TGTGCCAGCAGCCAAGGGGGCGAAGGCAATCAGCCCCAGCATTTT.

DNA of the CDR3: TGTGCCATCAGTGGGACTTCCTACGAGCAGTACGTC. Protein sequence: CAISGTSYEQYV. The J gene is TRBJ2-7, the V gene TRBV10-3; the D gene is possibly TRBD2 (5 bases). Trimming removed 4 bases at V and 1 base at J, with 5 bases between. This CDR3 is 12 amino acids long. The germline gives CDR1 ENHRY, CDR2 SYGVKD.

This clonotype has more than one count but fewer than ten. The chain employs TRBV18 and TRBJ1-4; no clear D gene. CDR1 is KGHSH, CDR2 LQKENI, per germline. The CDR3 has 12 residues. Trimming stripped 6 bases from V and 8 bases from J, with 10 bases between. CDR3 loop: CASSQAGEKLFF. The CDR3 DNA sequence: TGTGCCAGCTCTCAGGCAGGCGAAAAACTGTTTTTT.

V and J are TRBV7-2 and TRBJ2-3, with D possibly being TRBD1 or TRBD2 (6 bases each). V lost 5 bases and J 2 bases, leaving 14 bases between the germline ends. The CDR3 extends over 15 amino acids. Per the germline V gene, CDR1 is SGHTA and CDR2 is FQGNSA. The CDR3 DNA reads as TGTGCCAGCAGCACCCTGGGGGGACACACAGATACGCAGTATTTT. Its translation: CASSTLGGHTDTQYF.

The chain employs TRBV6-5 and TRBJ2-7; tentatively, D is TRBD1 (5 bases). V lost 6 bases and J lost 13, with 13 bases in between. Germline V CDR1 and CDR2: MNHEY, SVGAGI. This CDR3 has 10 amino acids. CDR3 nucleotide sequence: TGTGCCAGCAGGCCAGGGTCCCCATACGTC. It translates to CASRPGSPYV.

This chain joins TRBV4-1 and TRBJ1-2; 8 bases fit TRBD1. The V gene's germline CDR1 is MGHRA and CDR2 YSYEKL. The CDR3 is 14 amino acids. After removal of 5 bases from V and 3 bases from J, the junction contained 5 bases not matched to a gene. In DNA form, the CDR3 reads TGCGCCAGCAGCGACGTACAGGGGGACTATGGCTACACCTTC. Protein sequence: CASSDVQGDYGYTF.

The rearrangement links TRBV11-2 to TRBJ2-5; 7 bases are a match to TRBD1. V was clipped by 4 bases and J by 4 bases; unmatched bases: 9. This CDR3 spans 15 amino acids. From germline, CDR1 is SGHAT and CDR2 FQNNGV. The CDR3 DNA reads TGTGCCAGCAGCTCGTACCACAGGGGTTTAGAGACCCAGTACTTC. Amino acids: CASSSYHRGLETQYF.

V and J are TRBV5-1 and TRBJ2-5, with 8 bases lining up with TRBD2. The CDR3 sequence is 14 residues long. J was trimmed by 5 bases and V by 5 bases; bases with no gene match: 8. Looked up from germline, CDR1 is SGHRS and CDR2 is YFSETQ. CDR3 coding DNA: TGCGCCAGCAGACCGACGGGGGGGAAGGAGACCCAGTACTTC. Translation: CASRPTGGKETQYF.

At least ten counts were recorded for this clonotype. CDR3: CASSLVGAAETQYF. CDR3 bases: TGTGCCAGCAGCTTGGTGGGGGCCGCAGAGACCCAGTACTTC. This chain uses TRBV5-5 with TRBJ2-5; D is possibly TRBD1 (6 bases). Looked up from germline, CDR1 is SGHKS and CDR2 is YYEKEE (reference sequence). The CDR3 totals 14 residues. V was pared by 0 bases and J by 4 bases, with 10 bases between.

This clonotype has only a few counts. The gene calls are TRBV12-3 or TRBV12-4 and TRBJ1-1; 7 bases are shared with TRBD1. Germline trimming cut 5 bases from V and 6 bases from J; bases unmatched to any gene: 6. The CDR3 is 13 residues long. CDR3 loop: CASSQDRPAEAFF. CDR3 DNA sequence: TGTGCCAGCAGTCAGGACAGGCCGGCTGAAGCTTTCTTT.

The sample holds many counts of this clonotype. The V call is TRBV10-3, the J call TRBJ1-3, with 7 bases that match TRBD1. The CDR3 is 17 residues long. Germline V gives CDR1 ENHRY, CDR2 SYGVKD. The V segment lost 0 bases and the J segment 0 bases; nucleotides outside the gene matches: 5. The CDR3 coding sequence is TGTGCCATCAGTGAGTCAAGACAGGGTTTCTCTGGAAACACCATATATTTT. It codes for CAISESRQGFSGNTIYF.

V gene TRBV6-6 combines with J gene TRBJ2-7; D perhaps matches TRBD1 (6 bases). Germline loops: CDR1 MNHNY, CDR2 SVGAGI (reference sequence). Trimming took 5 bases from V and 4 from J, leaving 21 bases between them. CDR3 length equals 16 residues. For the CDR3, the DNA is TGTGCCAGCAGTGACGCAGGGGTTCAGGTTGGGTACGAGCAGTACGTC. Encoded protein: CASSDAGVQVGYEQYV.

In its sample, this clonotype was seen many times. The DNA of the CDR3 is TGTGCCAGCAGCCAAGTATCAGGGGGCGCGACAGATACGCAGTATTTT. It yields the protein CASSQVSGGATDTQYF. The chain carries TRBV3-1 and TRBJ2-3; 8 bases align to TRBD1. The CDR3 totals 16 residues. V lost 1 base to trimming and J lost 3 bases; unmatched junction nucleotides: 6. CDR1 and CDR2 (germline): LGHDT, YNNKEL (reference sequence).

The chain carries TRBV7-9 and TRBJ1-4; D ambiguous. The germline gives CDR1 SEHNR, CDR2 FQNEAQ (reference sequence). Trimming removed 5 bases at V and 9 bases at J, with 13 bases between. The CDR3 consists of 13 residues. This chain's CDR3 is CASSPPGSQKLFF. The CDR3 nucleotides are TGTGCCAGCAGCCCCCCCGGGAGCCAAAAACTGTTTTTT.

The table lists this clonotype with a few counts. The chain uses TRBV20-1 and TRBJ2-7; D remains ambiguous. The CDR3 covers 14 residues. The germline V and J ends were trimmed by 0 bases and 3 bases, with 12 bases remaining between them. Germline CDR1 reads DFQATT; CDR2 reads SNEGSKA (reference sequence). The CDR3 sequence is CSARDPRQFYEQYF. The CDR3 DNA sequence: TGCAGTGCTAGAGATCCCAGACAATTCTACGAGCAGTACTTC.

This chain joins TRBV6-2 or TRBV6-3 and TRBJ2-3; the D gene is possibly TRBD2 (5 bases). The CDR3 loop spans 16 amino acids. Germline values: CDR1 MNHEY, CDR2 SVGEGT. Trimming stripped 7 bases from V and 4 bases from J, with 21 bases between. CDR3 bases: TGTGCCAGCACTCCCCGGGCGGGTGGTGGACCAGATACGCAGTATTTT. It yields the protein CASTPRAGGGPDTQYF.

This clonotype was picked up many times. The chain combines TRBV5-1 with TRBJ2-3, with 11 bases identical to TRBD2. The germline V gene encodes CDR1 SGHRS and CDR2 YFSETQ. V trimming: 5 bases; J trimming: 5 bases; junction bases outside the gene matches: 7. The CDR3 covers 15 residues. This chain's CDR3 is CASRLGTSGRDTQYF. In DNA form, the CDR3 reads TGCGCCAGCAGGCTCGGGACTAGCGGAAGAGATACGCAGTATTTT.